This T cell receptor (beta chain) stems from a study of shared clonotypes between healthy human individuals. Cells designated naive CD8 were CD45RO-negative and were positively selected for CCR7, with terminally differentiated effector memory CD45RA+ cells excluded. Healthy adults negative for HIV, lacking recent acute infections or vaccinations, served as donors. Only Caucasian adults living in Nashville, Tennessee made up the donor group. With 2 bases removed from V and 1 base from J, the gap between germline ends came to 8 bases. The CDR3 totals 14 residues. Germline-derived CDR1 and CDR2 are WNHNN and SYGVQD (reference sequence). Every subset had its genomic DNA shared out evenly among several immunoSEQ plates. Some clones are missing from TCRdb's copy, which holds only in-frame ones; the method was immunoSEQ multiplex PCR. Of 760,000 or so clones listed, just over 95% were seen once; the top ten hold under 0.25%.

The V gene is TRBV10-1, the J gene TRBJ1-2, with no clear D. Sequenced material: naive CD8+ T cells sorted from blood. The clonotype comes from a young man in good health. CDR3 sequence reads: CASSEGQNNYGYTF. The CDR3 DNA follows: TGCGCCAGCAGTGAGGGCCAAAATAACTATGGCTACACCTTC.